The clone carrying this T cell receptor (beta chain) has a handful of counts. The antigen remains unidentified. The data originate from a study of cytomegalovirus exposure and HLA in healthy donors. The wider study: From HLA-typed donors, an early data release held 70 million to 100 million unique TCRs.

Study-level findings and limits: Among TCR sequences, most were rare, though some public TCRs appeared in many donors. Earlier findings revealed that most TCR beta V segments proved productive either about 87% or about 30% of the time. Reports described diagnosis of cytomegalovirus status by the classifier as highly specific and sensitive.

V lost 3 bases, J lost 2 bases, and 6 bases stayed unmatched. From germline, CDR1 is SGDLS and CDR2 YYNGEE. The CDR3 extends over 15 amino acids. Primers included in the PCR were 60 Vbeta and 13 Jbeta primers. This table comes from immunoSEQ multiplex PCR, and its TCRdb copy is limited to in-frame clones, with some not included. The sample comprises 80,000 or so clones, under 80% of which are singletons, and 4% to 5% rests with the top ten. The sequencing input was PBMCs. The rearrangement links TRBV9 to TRBJ1-2, with 8 bases lining up with TRBD1. This TCR derives from a man in his sixties in good health and CMV-seropositive. CDR3 amino acids: CASSDHRGLNYGYTF. The CDR3 coding sequence is TGTGCCAGCAGCGACCACAGGGGGTTGAACTATGGCTACACCTTC.